Described below is a single T cell receptor (beta chain) sequence and its context. Its antigen is unidentified. This entry is derived from a study of T-cell memory formation after mild COVID-19. Across the study: Largely, TCR clusters stayed within a single donor. Study findings and constraints: The CD4+ clones that contracted clustered mainly within CM and EM, and the CD8+ clones concentrated in EMRA. There was a balanced CD4/CD8 profile in clones contracting day 15 to 85, and later expanders leaned CD4+.

Constant-segment primers were used for 5'RACE, and the resulting TCR alpha and TCR beta cDNA libraries carried sample barcodes and UMIs. TCRdb re-called the 5' RACE reads through MiXCR, storing one row per CDR3 protein. This repertoire shows fewer than 350,000 distinct CDR3 sequences, 15% to 20% found once; its top ten account for approximately 20%. From germline, CDR1 is LGHNA and CDR2 YNFKEQ. V lost 0 bases and J 5 bases, leaving 5 bases between the germline ends. This CDR3 region has 13 residues. The receptor was isolated from a man aged 18 to 30 who had mild COVID-19 (a few samples of this study predate the infection). Cell type and time point are not known. Sequenced: PBMCs or a T cell subset sorted from them (not recorded which). The chain carries TRBV4-2 and TRBJ1-5; D not resolved. CDR3 protein: CASSQDADQPQHF. CDR3 DNA sequence: TGTGCCAGCAGCCAAGATGCGGATCAGCCCCAGCATTTT.